This T cell receptor beta chain was sequenced for a study of identical twins. Through template switching, a universal primer site was introduced, and the cDNA contained unique molecular identifiers. TCRdb reanalysed the 5' RACE reads using MiXCR and keeps one entry per CDR3 protein. The sample holds 1.5 million to 2 million distinct CDR3 sequences, 25% to 35% seen once. The germline gives CDR1 LGHDT, CDR2 YNNKEL (reference sequence). The germline V and J ends were trimmed by 1 base and 4 bases, with 14 bases remaining between them. This CDR3 is 15 amino acids long. General observations from the study: Compared with unrelated sharing, twin-shared out-of-frame alpha sequences had more low-probability sequences.

This clonotype was counted a few times. Its antigen is currently unknown. The receptor comes from a newborn girl in good health. The chain joins TRBV3-1 to TRBJ2-7; D gene uncertain. Sample: cord blood. The CDR3 spells CASSQALGSYYEQYF. CDR3 nucleotide sequence: TGTGCCAGCAGCCAAGCGTTGGGCAGTTATTACGAGCAGTACTTC.